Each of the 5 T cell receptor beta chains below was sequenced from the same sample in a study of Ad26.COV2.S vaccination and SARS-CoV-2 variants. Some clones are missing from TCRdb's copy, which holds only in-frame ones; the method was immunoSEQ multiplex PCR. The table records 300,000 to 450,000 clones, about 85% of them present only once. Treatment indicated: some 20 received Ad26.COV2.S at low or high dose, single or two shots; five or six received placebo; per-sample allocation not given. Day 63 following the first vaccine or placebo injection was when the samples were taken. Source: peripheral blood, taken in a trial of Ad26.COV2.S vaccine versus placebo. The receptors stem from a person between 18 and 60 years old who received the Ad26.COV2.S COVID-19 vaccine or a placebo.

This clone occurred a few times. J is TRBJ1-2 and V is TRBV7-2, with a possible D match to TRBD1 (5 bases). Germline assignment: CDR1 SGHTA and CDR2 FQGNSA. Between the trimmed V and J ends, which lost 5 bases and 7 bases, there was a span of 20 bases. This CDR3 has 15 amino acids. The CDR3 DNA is TGTGCCAGCAGCGGGCGGGACCCAGGCCTAGGTGGCTACACCTTC. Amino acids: CASSGRDPGLGGYTF.

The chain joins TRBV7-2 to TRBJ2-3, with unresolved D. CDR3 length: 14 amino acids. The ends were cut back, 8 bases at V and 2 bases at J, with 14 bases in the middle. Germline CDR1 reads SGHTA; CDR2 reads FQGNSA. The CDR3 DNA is TGTGCCAGCCGATCAACAAGGGACACAGATACGCAGTATTTT. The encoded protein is CASRSTRDTDTQYF.

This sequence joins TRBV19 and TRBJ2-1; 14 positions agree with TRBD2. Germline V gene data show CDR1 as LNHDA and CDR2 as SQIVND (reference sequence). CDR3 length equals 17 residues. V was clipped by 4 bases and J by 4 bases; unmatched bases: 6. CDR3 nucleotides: TGTGCCAGTAGTACCGGACTAGCGGGGGGTCTATACAATGAGCAGTTCTTC. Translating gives CASSTGLAGGLYNEQFF. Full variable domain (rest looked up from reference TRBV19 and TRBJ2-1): DGGITQSPKYLFRKEGQNVTLSCEQNLNHDAMYWYRQDPGQGLRLIYYSQIVNDFQKGDIAEGYSVSREKKESFPLTVTSAQKNPTAFYLCASSTGLAGGLYNEQFFGPGTRLTVL.

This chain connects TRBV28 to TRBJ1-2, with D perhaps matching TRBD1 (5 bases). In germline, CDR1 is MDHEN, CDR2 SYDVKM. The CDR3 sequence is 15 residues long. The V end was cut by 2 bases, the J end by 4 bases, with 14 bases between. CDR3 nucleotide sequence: TGTGCCAGCAGTTTACTAGACAGAAAGTTCTATGGCTACACCTTC. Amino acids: CASSLLDRKFYGYTF.

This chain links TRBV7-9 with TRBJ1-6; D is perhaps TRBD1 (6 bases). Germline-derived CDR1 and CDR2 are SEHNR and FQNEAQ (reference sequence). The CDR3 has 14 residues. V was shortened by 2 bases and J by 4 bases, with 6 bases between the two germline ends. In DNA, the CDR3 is TGTGCCAGCAGCTTAACAGGGTATAATTCACCCCTCCACTTT. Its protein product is CASSLTGYNSPLHF.